This TCR beta chain was sequenced during a study of CD8 T cells in ankylosing spondylitis. The study, taken as a whole, reports: Earlier reports found some motif variants in synovial fluid and blood in reactive arthritis. A TCR beta motif of 7 or 8 highly homologous variants appeared characteristic of ankylosing spondylitis blood.

Germline assignment: CDR1 MNHNS and CDR2 SASEGT. This CDR3 has 13 residues. V lost 6 bases and J 4 bases, leaving 10 bases between the germline ends. TCRdb re-derived calls from the 5' RACE reads in MiXCR, one entry per CDR3 protein. The profile shows about 800,000 distinct CDR3 sequences, around 11% of them singletons. This clonotype came up many times. Its antigen is unidentified. The V call is TRBV6-1, the J call TRBJ2-1, with D tentatively TRBD1 (5 bases). Specimen: blood, either unsorted or a sorted T cell fraction (not recorded which). The sequence was obtained from a male donor with ankylosing spondylitis. This CDR3 is CASRVTGYNEQFF. The CDR3 bases are TGTGCCAGCAGGGTAACAGGTTACAATGAGCAGTTCTTC.